This T cell receptor beta chain was recorded in a study of spatial heterogeneity in lung cancer. At the level of the study: Sequences of the beta chain were consistently detected in greater numbers than alpha-chain sequences. Whole-study results and caveats: Ubiquitous expanded tumor TCRs surfaced in blood more at resection than they did at follow-up.

Each molecule of TCR cDNA was tagged with one unique molecular identifier. TCRdb reanalysed the 5' RACE reads using MiXCR and keeps one entry per CDR3 protein. The sample lists about 15,000 distinct CDR3 sequences; 10% were seen once. The time point: sample taken at primary tumor resection. TCRs were sequenced from unsorted whole RNA of tumor, nontumor lung or PBMC. This clonotype was detected a few times. Its antigen remains unidentified. Trimming took off 5 bases at V and 1 base at J, with 11 bases between the two ends. Germline lookup yields CDR1 SGHTA and CDR2 FQGNSA. The CDR3 loop spans 14 amino acids.

V gene TRBV7-2 combines with J gene TRBJ2-5, with D uncertain. This sample comprised PBMCs, obtained at surgery. The TCR originated in a male donor with early-stage non-small cell lung cancer. In DNA form, the CDR3 reads TGTGCCAGCAGCCGAGCCTTTGCCCAAGAGACCCAGTACTTC. Its protein is CASSRAFAQETQYF.